The next 5 T cell receptor beta chains were all read from a single sample in a study of breast tumors, draining lymph nodes, adjacent tissues. TCRdb ran MiXCR on the multiplex PCR reads and lists one entry per CDR3 protein. Seen here are 200,000 or so distinct CDR3 sequences, over 25% observed once, and the top ten hold around 4.5%. Samples came from axillary lymph nodes draining the breast cancer. The sequenced sample was axillary lymph node tissue. Receptors originate from a female donor with breast cancer. Some clones in this sample may be carry-over from other donors' samples.

This chain connects TRBV5-1 to TRBJ2-5; TRBD1 agrees at 7 bases. Trimming at V came to 3 bases and at J to 2 bases, leaving 16 bases not matched to a gene. The CDR3 is 18 residues long. The germline CDR1 and CDR2 sequences are SGHRS and YFSETQ. The CDR3: CASSSTRGSGVGQETQYF. The CDR3, as DNA: TGCGCCAGCAGCTCAACCAGGGGGTCCGGGGTCGGTCAAGAGACCCAGTACTTC.

About this clonotype itself: Possible read error: a much larger clone is one base away. V is TRBV6-6 and J is TRBJ2-7; TRBD1 aligns across 11 bases. V shed 0 bases and J 9 bases; nucleotides not matched to a gene: 4. The CDR3 extends over 14 amino acids. Germline CDR1 MNHNY, CDR2 SVGAGI (reference sequence). The DNA for the CDR3 is TGTGCCAGCAGTTACTCGAGGGGACAGGGGGGGCAGTACTTC. This sequence encodes CASSYSRGQGGQYF.

This clonotype was seen many times. This sequence joins TRBV6-5 and TRBJ1-4; no clear D. Trimming left V 0 bases short and J 3 bases short, with 14 bases between. This CDR3 comprises 17 residues. Germline V gives CDR1 MNHEY, CDR2 SVGAGI. The CDR3, as DNA: TGTGCCAGCAGTTACTCGATATTATCGGGAGCTAATGAAAAACTGTTTTTT. It translates to CASSYSILSGANEKLFF.

The chain recombines TRBV5-4 with TRBJ1-6; TRBD1 might be the D (5 bases). The CDR3 runs to 15 residues. Germline V gives CDR1 SGHNT, CDR2 YYREEE (reference sequence). Deletions cut 4 bases from V and 9 bases from J, with 17 bases between. The CDR3: CASSAGRSGGSPLHF. The CDR3 DNA reads TGTGCCAGCAGCGCGGGACGGTCGGGTGGTTCACCCCTCCACTTT.

DNA for the CDR3: TGCAGTGCTAGTCTAGCCCAGACAGGCAATCAGCCCCAGCATTTT. Protein sequence: CSASLAQTGNQPQHF. The gene calls are TRBV20-1 and TRBJ1-5; the D gene is possibly TRBD1 (5 bases). The CDR3 totals 15 residues. V lost 3 bases to trimming and J lost 2 bases, with 14 bases between them. In germline, CDR1 is DFQATT, CDR2 SNEGSKA (reference sequence).